The text below deals with one T cell receptor (beta chain). This record belongs to a study of blood T cell repertoires in COVID-19. The wider study: The samples span acute and convalescent COVID-19 from the United States, Italy and Spain. T cells, B-cell-depleted T cells, or PBMCs supplied cDNA or gDNA.

Authors' processing steps: Nucleated cell number was recorded as an estimate derived from reference gene primer amplification. Profiling relied on immunoSEQ multiplex PCR, and the TCRdb table lists in-frame clones only, not all of them. The DNA gave D and trimming, while V, J and clone size come from that table. The sample holds about 96,000 clones, 65% to 85% seen once. Germline CDR1 is SGHNT and CDR2 is YYREEE (reference sequence). The CDR3 contains 14 residues. J gave up 7 bases and V 4 bases, and 2 bases lay outside the gene matches. The rearrangement joins TRBV5-4 to TRBJ1-6; 10 bases agree with TRBD1. This clonotype was obtained from a woman aged 55-70 years with acute or convalescent COVID-19. The sequenced material came from peripheral blood. Here the CDR3 DNA reads TGTGCCAGCAGCCTGACAGGGGGCAATTCACCCCTCCACTTT. This encodes CASSLTGGNSPLHF.